These T cell receptor beta chains were read from a single sample in a study of control samples from healthy donors and cancer patients. The table came from immunoSEQ multiplex PCR; TCRdb's copy has only in-frame clones and leaves some out. Seen here are 70,000 to 95,000 clones, approximately 93% observed once, and the top ten hold 0.85% to 1%. Sequencing was done on a sample of blood. These receptors were obtained from a woman between 25 and 40 years old in good health. CDR3s include the opening cysteine and the closing phenylalanine or tryptophan. D genes are given only for firm matches. Where a row states a size, it is once, few, many or the class of an expanded clone; other rows omit it.

J gene,V gene,D gene,clone size,CDR3 DNA,CDR3 protein
TRBJ2-7,TRBV19,NA,NA,TGTGCCAGTAGTATGGGACGCAACTCCTACGAGCAGTACTTC,CASSMGRNSYEQYF
TRBJ2-7,TRBV20-1,NA,NA,TGCAGTGCTAGTTTCCGGGAGAAGGGCGAGCAGTACTTC,CSASFREKGEQYF
TRBJ1-4,TRBV10-3,TRBD1,once,TGTGCCATCAGACAGGGACAGGGTAATGAAAAACTGTTTTTT,CAIRQGQGNEKLFF
TRBJ1-4,TRBV28,NA,NA,TGTGCCAGCAGTATTACCGGAAAACTGTTTTTT,CASSITGKLFF
TRBJ1-2,TRBV6-1,NA,NA,TGTGCCAGCAGTGAAGGGGTTTCTCACTATGGCTACACCTTC,CASSEGVSHYGYTF
TRBJ2-2,TRBV3-1/TRBV3-2,NA,NA,TGTGCCAGCAGCCAAGATGTGGCCCCCACCGGGGAGCTGTTTTTT,CASSQDVAPTGELFF
TRBJ2-7,TRBV7-9,TRBD2,NA,TGTGCCAGCAGCTTAGGGACTAGCGGGAGGGATTACGAGCAGTACTTC,CASSLGTSGRDYEQYF
TRBJ1-1,TRBV5-1,NA,NA,TGCGCCAGCAGCTCCGGGGTAGCGGGAACTGAAGCTTTCTTT,CASSSGVAGTEAFF
TRBJ1-5,TRBV30,NA,NA,TGTGCCTGGATGGTGCGGGGACGGATTAATCAGCCCCAGCATTTT,CAWMVRGRINQPQHF
TRBJ1-3,TRBV21-1,NA,once,TGTGCCAGCAGCAAAGCCCCCACGGTTTGTAGGGAAGGATTAGGAAACACCATATATTTT,CASSKAPTVCREGLGNTIYF
TRBJ2-7,TRBV5-4,TRBD2,NA,TGTGCCAGCACCTCGGGAGGCACCTCCTACGAGCAGTACTTC,CASTSGGTSYEQYF
TRBJ2-7,TRBV7-9,NA,NA,TGTGCCAGCAGCCCCGAAAGGTACGAGCAGTACTTC,CASSPERYEQYF
TRBJ2-4,TRBV5-1,TRBD1,NA,TGCGCCAGCAGCGATTACCGGGACAGGCTAAAAAACATTCAGTACTTC,CASSDYRDRLKNIQYF
TRBJ2-1,TRBV3-1/TRBV3-2,NA,once,TGTGCCAGCAGCCCCCCGGGCAGGGGAGGGAATGAGCAGTTCTTC,CASSPPGRGGNEQFF
TRBJ1-6,TRBV10-3,TRBD1,NA,TGTGCCACCAGGGGGTTCGAGGGGGGCTCACCCCTCCACTTT,CATRGFEGGSPLHF
TRBJ2-3,TRBV7-9,NA,NA,TGTGCCAGCAGTTCTTGGGCGTTGGCGGATACGCAGTATTTT,CASSSWALADTQYF
TRBJ1-1,TRBV27,NA,few,TGTGCCAGCAGTTTTTACCCTAGACAGGAGCCAAACACTGAAGCTTTCTTT,CASSFYPRQEPNTEAFF
TRBJ1-6,TRBV6-1,NA,NA,TGTGCCAGCAGTGAAGCGCAAGGAGGGCAGGGGATCGGTAATTCACCCCTCCACTTT,CASSEAQGGQGIGNSPLHF
TRBJ2-5,TRBV19,NA,NA,TGTGCCAGTAGTATGCCTCTAGGGCCGCAAGAGACCCAGTACTTC,CASSMPLGPQETQYF
TRBJ1-2,TRBV14,NA,NA,TGTGCCAGCAGCGAGCTGGGGCTGGGAGGCTACACCTTC,CASSELGLGGYTF
TRBJ1-2,TRBV7-2,TRBD1,NA,TGTGCCAGCAGCGCACCGGGACAGGGATTCGGCTACACCTTC,CASSAPGQGFGYTF
TRBJ1-2,TRBV6-5,NA,NA,TGTGCCAGCAGTTACGAGGGTAATGGCTACACCTTC,CASSYEGNGYTF
TRBJ2-2,TRBV19,NA,NA,TGTGCCAGTAGTATAGGAGGCAGGGGTGGCACCGGGGAGCTGTTTTTT,CASSIGGRGGTGELFF
TRBJ2-7,TRBV5-4,TRBD1,once,TGTGCCAGCAGCTTGAATGGACAGGGGGCCTACGAGCAGTACTTC,CASSLNGQGAYEQYF
TRBJ2-1,TRBV10-3,NA,NA,TGTGCCATCAGTGAGTCGAGTGATGAGCAGTTCTTC,CAISESSDEQFF
TRBJ1-4,TRBV7-9,NA,NA,TGTGCCAGCAGCCGCGGAGACAGTAATGAAAAACTGTTTTTT,CASSRGDSNEKLFF